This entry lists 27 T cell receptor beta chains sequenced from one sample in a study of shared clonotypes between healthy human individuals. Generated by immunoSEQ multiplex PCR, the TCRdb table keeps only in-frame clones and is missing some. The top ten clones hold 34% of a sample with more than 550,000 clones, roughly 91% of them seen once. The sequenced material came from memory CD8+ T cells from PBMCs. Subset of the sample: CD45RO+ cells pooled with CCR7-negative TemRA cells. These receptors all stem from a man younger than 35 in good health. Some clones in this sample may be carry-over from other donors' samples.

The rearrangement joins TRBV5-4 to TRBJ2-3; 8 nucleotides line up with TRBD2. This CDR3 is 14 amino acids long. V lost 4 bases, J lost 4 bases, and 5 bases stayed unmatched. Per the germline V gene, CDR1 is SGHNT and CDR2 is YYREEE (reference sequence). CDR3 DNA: TGTGCCAGCAGCGAGCGGGAGTCCCCAGATACGCAGTATTTT. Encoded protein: CASSERESPDTQYF.

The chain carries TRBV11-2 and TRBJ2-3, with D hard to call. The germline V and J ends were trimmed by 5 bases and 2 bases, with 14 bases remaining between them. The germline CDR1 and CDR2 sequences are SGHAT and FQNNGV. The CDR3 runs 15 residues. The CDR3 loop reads CASSPPWTHTDTQYF. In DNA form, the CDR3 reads TGTGCCAGCAGCCCACCCTGGACCCACACAGATACGCAGTATTTT.

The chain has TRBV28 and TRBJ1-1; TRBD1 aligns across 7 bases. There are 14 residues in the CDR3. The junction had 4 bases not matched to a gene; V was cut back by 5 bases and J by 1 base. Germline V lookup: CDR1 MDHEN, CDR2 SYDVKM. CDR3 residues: CASSPDRENTEAFF. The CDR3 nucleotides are TGTGCCAGCAGTCCCGACAGGGAGAACACTGAAGCTTTCTTT.

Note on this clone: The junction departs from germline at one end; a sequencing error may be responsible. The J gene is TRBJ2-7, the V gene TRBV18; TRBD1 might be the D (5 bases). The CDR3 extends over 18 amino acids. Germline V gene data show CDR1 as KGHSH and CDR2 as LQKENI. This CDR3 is CAGSPTKMVQGSSYEQYF. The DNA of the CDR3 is TGTGCCGGCTCACCGACCAAGATGGTGCAGGGCAGCTCCTACGAGCAGTACTTC.

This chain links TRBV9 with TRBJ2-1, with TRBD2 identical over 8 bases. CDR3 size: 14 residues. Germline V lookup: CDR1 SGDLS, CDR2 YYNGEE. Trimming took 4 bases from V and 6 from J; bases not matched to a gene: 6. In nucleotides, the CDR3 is TGTGCCAGCAGCATAGCGGGACCGGGCAATGAGCAGTTCTTC. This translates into CASSIAGPGNEQFF.

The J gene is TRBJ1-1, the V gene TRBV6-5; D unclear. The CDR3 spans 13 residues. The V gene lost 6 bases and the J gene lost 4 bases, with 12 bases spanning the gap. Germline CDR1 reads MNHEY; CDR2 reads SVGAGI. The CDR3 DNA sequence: TGTGCCAGCAGACCCGGACGGTTCACTGAAGCTTTCTTT. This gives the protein CASRPGRFTEAFF.

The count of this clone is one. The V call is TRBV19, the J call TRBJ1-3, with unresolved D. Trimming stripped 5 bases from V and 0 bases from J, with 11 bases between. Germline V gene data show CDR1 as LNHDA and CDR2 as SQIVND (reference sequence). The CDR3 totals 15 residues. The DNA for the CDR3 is TGTGCCAGTAGTCCGGGTCCGTTCTCTGGAAACACCATATATTTT. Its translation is CASSPGPFSGNTIYF.

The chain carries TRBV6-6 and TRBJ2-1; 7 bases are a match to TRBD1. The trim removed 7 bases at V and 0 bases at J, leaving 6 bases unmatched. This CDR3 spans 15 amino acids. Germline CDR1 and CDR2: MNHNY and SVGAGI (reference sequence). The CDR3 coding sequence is TGTGCCAGCACCCGAGGACAGGCCTCCTACAATGAGCAGTTCTTC. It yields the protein CASTRGQASYNEQFF.

CDR3 region: CASTQGPDTQYF. In DNA, the CDR3 is TGTGCCAGCACACAGGGGCCAGATACGCAGTATTTT. The chain joins TRBV28 to TRBJ2-3; TRBD1 matches at 7 bases. Germline V gives CDR1 MDHEN, CDR2 SYDVKM. V was clipped by 7 bases and J by 4 bases; unmatched bases: 2. The CDR3 covers 12 residues.

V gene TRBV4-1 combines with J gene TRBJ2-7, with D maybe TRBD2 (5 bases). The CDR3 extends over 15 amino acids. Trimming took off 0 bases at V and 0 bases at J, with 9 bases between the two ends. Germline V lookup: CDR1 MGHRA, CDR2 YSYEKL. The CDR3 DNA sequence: TGCGCCAGCAGCCAAGATGAAGGGAGCTCCTACGAGCAGTACTTC. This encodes CASSQDEGSSYEQYF.

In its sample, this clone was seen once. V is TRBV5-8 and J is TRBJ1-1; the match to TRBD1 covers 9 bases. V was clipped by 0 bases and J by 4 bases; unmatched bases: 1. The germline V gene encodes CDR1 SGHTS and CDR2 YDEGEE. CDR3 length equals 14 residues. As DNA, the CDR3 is TGTGCCAGCAGCTTGGACAGGGGGCTCACTGAAGCTTTCTTT. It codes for CASSLDRGLTEAFF.

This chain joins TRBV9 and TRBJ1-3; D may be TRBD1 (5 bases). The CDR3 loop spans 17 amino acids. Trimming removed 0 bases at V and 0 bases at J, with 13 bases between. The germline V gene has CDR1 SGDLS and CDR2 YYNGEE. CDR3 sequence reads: CASSVEVTANSGNTIYF. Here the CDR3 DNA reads TGTGCCAGCAGCGTAGAGGTGACAGCTAACTCTGGAAACACCATATATTTT.

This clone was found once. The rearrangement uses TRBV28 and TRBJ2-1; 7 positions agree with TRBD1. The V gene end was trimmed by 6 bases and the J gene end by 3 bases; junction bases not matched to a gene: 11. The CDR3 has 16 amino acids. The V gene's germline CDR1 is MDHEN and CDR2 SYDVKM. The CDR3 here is CASSPRGTPLYNEQFF. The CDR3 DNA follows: TGTGCCAGCAGCCCCAGGGGGACGCCGCTCTACAATGAGCAGTTCTTC. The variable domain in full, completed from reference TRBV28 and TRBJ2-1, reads DVKVTQSSRYLVKRTGEKVFLECVQDMDHENMFWYRQDPGLGLRLIYFSYDVKMKEKGDIPEGYSVSREKKERFSLILESASTNQTSMYLCASSPRGTPLYNEQFFGPGTRLTVL.

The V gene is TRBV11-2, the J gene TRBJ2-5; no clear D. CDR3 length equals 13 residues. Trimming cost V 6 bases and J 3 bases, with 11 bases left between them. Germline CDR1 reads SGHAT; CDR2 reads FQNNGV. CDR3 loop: CASRLWIKETQYF. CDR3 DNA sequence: TGTGCCAGCAGGTTGTGGATTAAAGAGACCCAGTACTTC.

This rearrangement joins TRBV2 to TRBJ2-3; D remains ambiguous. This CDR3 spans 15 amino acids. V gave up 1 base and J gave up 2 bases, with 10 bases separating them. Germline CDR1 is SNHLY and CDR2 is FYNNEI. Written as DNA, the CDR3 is TGTGCCAGCAGTGAAGGGGCAATTGCCACAGATACGCAGTATTTT. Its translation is CASSEGAIATDTQYF.

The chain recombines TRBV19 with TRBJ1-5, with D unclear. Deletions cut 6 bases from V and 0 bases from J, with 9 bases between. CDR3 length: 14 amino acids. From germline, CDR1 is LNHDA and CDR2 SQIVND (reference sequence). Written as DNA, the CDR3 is TGTGCCAGTAGGGCGTGGGATAGCAATCAGCCCCAGCATTTT. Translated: CASRAWDSNQPQHF.

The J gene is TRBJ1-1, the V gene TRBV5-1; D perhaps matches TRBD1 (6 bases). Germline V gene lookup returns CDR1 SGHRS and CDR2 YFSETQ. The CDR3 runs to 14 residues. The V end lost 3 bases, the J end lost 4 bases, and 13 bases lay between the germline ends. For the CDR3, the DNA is TGCGCCAGCAGCTCTACAGGGAGGGGCACTGAAGCTTTCTTT. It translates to CASSSTGRGTEAFF.

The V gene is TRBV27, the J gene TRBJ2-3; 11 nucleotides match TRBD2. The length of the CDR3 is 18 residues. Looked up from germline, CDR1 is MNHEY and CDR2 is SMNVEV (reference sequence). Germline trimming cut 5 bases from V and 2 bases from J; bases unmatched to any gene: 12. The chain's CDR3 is CASSGRKGLAESTDTQYF. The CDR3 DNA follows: TGTGCCAGCAGTGGAAGAAAGGGACTAGCGGAGTCCACAGATACGCAGTATTTT.

This chain's CDR3 is CASSYSQGGSETQYF. The CDR3 DNA reads as TGTGCCAGCAGTTACAGTCAGGGAGGGAGTGAGACCCAGTACTTC. This chain uses TRBV6-5 with TRBJ2-5; 7 nucleotides agree with TRBD2. The CDR3 loop spans 15 amino acids. Trimming removed 2 bases from V and 5 bases from J; junction bases left unmatched: 8. Germline V gene lookup returns CDR1 MNHEY and CDR2 SVGAGI.

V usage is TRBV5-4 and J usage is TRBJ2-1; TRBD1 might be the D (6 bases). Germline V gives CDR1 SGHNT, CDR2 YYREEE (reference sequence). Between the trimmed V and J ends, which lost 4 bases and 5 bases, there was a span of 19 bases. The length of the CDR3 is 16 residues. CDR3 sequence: CASSPVAGAMNNEQFF. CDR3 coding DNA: TGTGCCAGCAGCCCAGTAGCAGGGGCGATGAACAATGAGCAGTTCTTC.

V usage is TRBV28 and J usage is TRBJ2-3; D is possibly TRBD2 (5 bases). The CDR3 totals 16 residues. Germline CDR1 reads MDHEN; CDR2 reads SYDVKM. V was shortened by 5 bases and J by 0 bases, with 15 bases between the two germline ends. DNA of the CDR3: TGTGCCAGCAGTCCCTTTTTGAGGGATAGCACAGATACGCAGTATTTT. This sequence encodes CASSPFLRDSTDTQYF.

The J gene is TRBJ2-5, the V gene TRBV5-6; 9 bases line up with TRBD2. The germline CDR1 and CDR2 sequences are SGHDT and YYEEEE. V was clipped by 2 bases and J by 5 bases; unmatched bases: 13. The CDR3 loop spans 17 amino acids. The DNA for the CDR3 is TGTGCCAGCAGCTTAAGGACCGGAGCGGGAGGCGAGGAGACCCAGTACTTC. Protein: CASSLRTGAGGEETQYF. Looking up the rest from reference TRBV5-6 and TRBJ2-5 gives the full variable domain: DAGVTQSPTHLIKTRGQQVTLRCSPKSGHDTVSWYQQALGQGPQFIFQYYEEEERQRGNFPDRFSGHQFPNYSSELNVNALLLGDSALYLCASSLRTGAGGEETQYFGPGTRLLVL.

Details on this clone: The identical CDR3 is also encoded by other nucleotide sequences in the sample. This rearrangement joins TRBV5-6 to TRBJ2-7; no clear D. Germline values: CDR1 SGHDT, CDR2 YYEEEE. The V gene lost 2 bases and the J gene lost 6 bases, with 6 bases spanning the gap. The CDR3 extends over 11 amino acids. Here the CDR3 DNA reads TGTGCCAGCAGCTTTGGCGGCGAGCAGTACTTC. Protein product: CASSFGGEQYF.

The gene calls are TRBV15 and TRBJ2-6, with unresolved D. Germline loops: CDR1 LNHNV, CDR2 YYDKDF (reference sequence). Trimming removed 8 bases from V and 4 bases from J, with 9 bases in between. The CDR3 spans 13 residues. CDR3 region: CATGPAGANVLTF. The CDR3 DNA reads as TGTGCCACCGGACCCGCCGGGGCCAACGTCCTGACTTTC.

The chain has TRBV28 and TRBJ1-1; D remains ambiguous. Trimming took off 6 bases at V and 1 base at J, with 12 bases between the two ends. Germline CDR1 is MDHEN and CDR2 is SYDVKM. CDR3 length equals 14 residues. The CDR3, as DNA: TGTGCCAGCAGCCGCCGTTACACGAACACTGAAGCTTTCTTT. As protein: CASSRRYTNTEAFF. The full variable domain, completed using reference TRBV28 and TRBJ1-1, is DVKVTQSSRYLVKRTGEKVFLECVQDMDHENMFWYRQDPGLGLRLIYFSYDVKMKEKGDIPEGYSVSREKKERFSLILESASTNQTSMYLCASSRRYTNTEAFFGQGTRLTVV.

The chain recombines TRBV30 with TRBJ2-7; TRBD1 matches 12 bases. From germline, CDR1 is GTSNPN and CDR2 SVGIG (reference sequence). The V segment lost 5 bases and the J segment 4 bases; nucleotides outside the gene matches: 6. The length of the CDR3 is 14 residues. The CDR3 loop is CAWEPGQGAYEQYF. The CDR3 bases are TGTGCCTGGGAACCGGGACAGGGGGCTTACGAGCAGTACTTC.

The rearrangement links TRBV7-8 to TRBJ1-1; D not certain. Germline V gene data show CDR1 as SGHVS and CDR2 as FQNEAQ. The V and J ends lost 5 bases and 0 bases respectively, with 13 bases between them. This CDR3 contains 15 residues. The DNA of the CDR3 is TGTGCCAGCAGCGAGCGTAGGGCTTTGAACACTGAAGCTTTCTTT. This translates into CASSERRALNTEAFF. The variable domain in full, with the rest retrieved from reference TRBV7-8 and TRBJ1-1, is GAGVSQSPRYKVAKRGQDVALRCDPISGHVSLFWYQQALGQGPEFLTYFQNEAQLDKSGLPSDRFFAERPEGSVSTLKIQRTQQEDSAVYLCASSERRALNTEAFFGQGTRLTVV.